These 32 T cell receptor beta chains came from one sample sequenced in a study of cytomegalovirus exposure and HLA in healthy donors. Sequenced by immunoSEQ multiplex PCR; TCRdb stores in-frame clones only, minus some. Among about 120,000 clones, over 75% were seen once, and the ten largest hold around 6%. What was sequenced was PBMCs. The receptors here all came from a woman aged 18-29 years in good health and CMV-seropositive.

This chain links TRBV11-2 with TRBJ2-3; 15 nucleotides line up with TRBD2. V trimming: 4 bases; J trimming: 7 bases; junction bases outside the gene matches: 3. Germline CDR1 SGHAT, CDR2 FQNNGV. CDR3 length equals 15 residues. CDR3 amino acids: CASSYGLAGGNTQYF. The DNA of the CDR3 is TGTGCCAGCAGCTACGGACTAGCGGGGGGGAATACGCAGTATTTT. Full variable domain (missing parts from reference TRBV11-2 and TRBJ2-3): EAGVAQSPRYKIIEKRQSVAFWCNPISGHATLYWYQQILGQGPKLLIQFQNNGVVDDSQLPKDRFSAERLKGVDSTLKIQPAKLEDSAVYLCASSYGLAGGNTQYFGPGTRLTVL.

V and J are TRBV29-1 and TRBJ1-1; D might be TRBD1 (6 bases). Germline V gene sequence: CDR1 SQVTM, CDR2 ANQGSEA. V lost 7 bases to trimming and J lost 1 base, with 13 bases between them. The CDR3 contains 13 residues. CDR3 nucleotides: TGCAGCGCCAGAGGACAGCCGAACACTGAAGCTTTCTTT. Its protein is CSARGQPNTEAFF.

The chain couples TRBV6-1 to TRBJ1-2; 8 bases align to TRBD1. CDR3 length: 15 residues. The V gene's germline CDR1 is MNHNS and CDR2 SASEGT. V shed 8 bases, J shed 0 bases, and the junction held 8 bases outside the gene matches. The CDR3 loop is CASRDRWPANYGYTF. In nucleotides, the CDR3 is TGTGCCAGCCGGGACAGGTGGCCCGCTAACTATGGCTACACCTTC.

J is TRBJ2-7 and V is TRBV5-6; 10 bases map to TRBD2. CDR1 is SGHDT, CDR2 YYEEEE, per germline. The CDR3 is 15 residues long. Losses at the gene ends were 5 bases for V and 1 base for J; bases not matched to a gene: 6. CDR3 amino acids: CASRSRLAGSYEQYF. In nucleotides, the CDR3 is TGTGCCAGCAGAAGCCGACTAGCGGGTTCCTACGAGCAGTACTTC.

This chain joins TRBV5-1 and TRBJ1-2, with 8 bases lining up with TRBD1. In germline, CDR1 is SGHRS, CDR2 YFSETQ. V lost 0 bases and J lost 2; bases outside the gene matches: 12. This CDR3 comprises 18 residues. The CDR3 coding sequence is TGCGCCAGCAGCTTGGGACCCTGGACAGGGACGCCCAACTATGGCTACACCTTC. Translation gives CASSLGPWTGTPNYGYTF. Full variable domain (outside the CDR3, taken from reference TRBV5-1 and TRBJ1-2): KAGVTQTPRYLIKTRGQQVTLSCSPISGHRSVSWYQQTPGQGLQFLFEYFSETQRNKGNFPGRFSGRQFSNSRSEMNVSTLELGDSALYLCASSLGPWTGTPNYGYTFGSGTRLTVV.

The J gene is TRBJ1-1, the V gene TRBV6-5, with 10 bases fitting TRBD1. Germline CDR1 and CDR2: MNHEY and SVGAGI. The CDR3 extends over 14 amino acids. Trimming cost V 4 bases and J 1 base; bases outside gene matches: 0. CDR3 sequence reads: CASSWDRGNTEAFF. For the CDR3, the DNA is TGTGCCAGCAGTTGGGACAGGGGGAACACTGAAGCTTTCTTT.

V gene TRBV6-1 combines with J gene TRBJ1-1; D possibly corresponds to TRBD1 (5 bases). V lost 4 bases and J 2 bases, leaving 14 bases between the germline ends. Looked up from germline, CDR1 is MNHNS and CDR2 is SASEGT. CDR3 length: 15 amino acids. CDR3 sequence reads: CASSGWGITNTEAFF. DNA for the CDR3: TGTGCCAGCAGTGGGTGGGGCATCACCAACACTGAAGCTTTCTTT.

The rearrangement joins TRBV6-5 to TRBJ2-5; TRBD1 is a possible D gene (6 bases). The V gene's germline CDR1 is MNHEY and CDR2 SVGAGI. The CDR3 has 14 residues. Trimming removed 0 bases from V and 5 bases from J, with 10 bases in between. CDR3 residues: CASSYSMRGETQYF. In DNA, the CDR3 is TGTGCCAGCAGTTACTCGATGAGGGGGGAGACCCAGTACTTC.

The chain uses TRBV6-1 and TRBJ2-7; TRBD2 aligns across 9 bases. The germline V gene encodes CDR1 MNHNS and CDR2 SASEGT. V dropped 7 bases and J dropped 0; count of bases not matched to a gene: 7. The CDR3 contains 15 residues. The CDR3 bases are TGTGCCAGCAAGGCGAGCGGGGGGAGCTCCTACGAGCAGTACTTC. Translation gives CASKASGGSSYEQYF.

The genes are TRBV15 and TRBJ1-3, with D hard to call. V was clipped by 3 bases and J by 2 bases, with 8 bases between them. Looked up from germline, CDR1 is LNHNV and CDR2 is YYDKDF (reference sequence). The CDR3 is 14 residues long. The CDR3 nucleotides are TGTGCCACCAGCAGTGCGAATCCTGGAAACACCATATATTTT. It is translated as CATSSANPGNTIYF. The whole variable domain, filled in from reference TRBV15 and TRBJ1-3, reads DAMVIQNPRYQVTQFGKPVTLSCSQTLNHNVMYWYQQKSSQAPKLLFHYYDKDFNNEADTPDNFQSRRPNTSFCFLDIRSPGLGDTAMYLCATSSANPGNTIYFGEGSWLTVV.

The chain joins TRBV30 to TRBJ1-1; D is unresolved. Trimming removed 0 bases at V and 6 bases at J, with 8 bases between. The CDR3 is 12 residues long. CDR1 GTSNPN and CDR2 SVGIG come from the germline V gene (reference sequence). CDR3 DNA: TGTGCCTGGAGTGTATCTGAGCCTGAAGCTTTCTTT. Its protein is CAWSVSEPEAFF. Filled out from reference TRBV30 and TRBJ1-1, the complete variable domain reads SQTIHQWPATLVQPVGSPLSLECTVEGTSNPNLYWYRQAAGRGLQLLFYSVGIGQISSEVPQNLSASRPQDRQFILSSKKLLLSDSGFYLCAWSVSEPEAFFGQGTRLTVV.

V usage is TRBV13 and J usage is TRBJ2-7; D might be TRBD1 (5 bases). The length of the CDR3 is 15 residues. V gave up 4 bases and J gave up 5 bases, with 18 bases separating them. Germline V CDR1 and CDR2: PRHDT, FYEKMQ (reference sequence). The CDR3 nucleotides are TGTGCCAGCAGCTCCCCATCCGCAGGGTCCAACGAGCAGTACTTC. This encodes CASSSPSAGSNEQYF.

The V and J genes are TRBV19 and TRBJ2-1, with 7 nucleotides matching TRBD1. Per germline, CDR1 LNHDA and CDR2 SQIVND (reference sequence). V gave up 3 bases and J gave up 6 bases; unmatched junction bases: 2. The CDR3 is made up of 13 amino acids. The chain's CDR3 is CASSINRGNEQFF. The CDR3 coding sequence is TGTGCCAGTAGTATCAACAGGGGCAATGAGCAGTTCTTC.

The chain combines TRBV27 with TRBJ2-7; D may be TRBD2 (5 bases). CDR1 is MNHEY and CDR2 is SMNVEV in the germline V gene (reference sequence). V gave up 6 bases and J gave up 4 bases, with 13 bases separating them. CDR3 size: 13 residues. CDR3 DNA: TGTGCCAGCAGCCTAGCCCCGGCATACGAGCAGTACTTC. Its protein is CASSLAPAYEQYF.

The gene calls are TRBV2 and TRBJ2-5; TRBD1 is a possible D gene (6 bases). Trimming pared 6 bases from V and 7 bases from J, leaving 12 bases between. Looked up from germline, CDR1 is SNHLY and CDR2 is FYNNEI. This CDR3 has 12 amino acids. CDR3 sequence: CASSAGAGTQYF. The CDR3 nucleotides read TGTGCCAGCAGCGCAGGGGCCGGGACCCAGTACTTC.

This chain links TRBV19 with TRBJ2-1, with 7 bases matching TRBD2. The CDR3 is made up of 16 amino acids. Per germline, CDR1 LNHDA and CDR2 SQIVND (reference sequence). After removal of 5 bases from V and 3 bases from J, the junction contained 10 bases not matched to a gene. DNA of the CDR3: TGTGCCAGTAGTGCCCAGACTAGCCTATTCTACAATGAGCAGTTCTTC. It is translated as CASSAQTSLFYNEQFF.

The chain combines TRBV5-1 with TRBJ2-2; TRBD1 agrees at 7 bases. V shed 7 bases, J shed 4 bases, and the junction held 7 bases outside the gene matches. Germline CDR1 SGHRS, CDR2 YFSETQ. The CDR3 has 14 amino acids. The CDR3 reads CASYPDRPTGELFF. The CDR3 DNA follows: TGCGCCAGCTATCCGGACAGGCCCACCGGGGAGCTGTTTTTT.

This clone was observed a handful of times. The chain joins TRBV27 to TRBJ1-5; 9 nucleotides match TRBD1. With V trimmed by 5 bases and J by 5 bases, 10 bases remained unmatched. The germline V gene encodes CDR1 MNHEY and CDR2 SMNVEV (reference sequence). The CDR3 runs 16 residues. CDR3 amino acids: CASSPTGQGRYQPQHF. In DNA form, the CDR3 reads TGTGCCAGCAGTCCGACGGGACAGGGACGGTATCAGCCCCAGCATTTT.

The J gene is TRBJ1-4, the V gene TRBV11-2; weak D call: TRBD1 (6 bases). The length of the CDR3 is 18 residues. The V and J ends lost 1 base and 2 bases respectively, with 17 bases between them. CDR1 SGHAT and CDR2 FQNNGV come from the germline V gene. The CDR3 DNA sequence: TGTGCCAGCAGCTTAGGACCGGACAGTTTATCCACTAATGAAAAACTGTTTTTT. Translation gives CASSLGPDSLSTNEKLFF.

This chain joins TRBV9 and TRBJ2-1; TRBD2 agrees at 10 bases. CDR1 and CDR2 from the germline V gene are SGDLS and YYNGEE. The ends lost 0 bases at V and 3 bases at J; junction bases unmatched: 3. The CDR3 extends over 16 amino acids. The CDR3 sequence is CASSVGAGGYYNEQFF. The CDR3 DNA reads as TGTGCCAGCAGCGTAGGAGCGGGAGGGTACTACAATGAGCAGTTCTTC. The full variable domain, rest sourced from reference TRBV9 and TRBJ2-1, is DSGVTQTPKHLITATGQRVTLRCSPRSGDLSVYWYQQSLDQGLQFLIQYYNGEERAKGNILERFSAQQFPDLHSELNLSSLELGDSALYFCASSVGAGGYYNEQFFGPGTRLTVL.

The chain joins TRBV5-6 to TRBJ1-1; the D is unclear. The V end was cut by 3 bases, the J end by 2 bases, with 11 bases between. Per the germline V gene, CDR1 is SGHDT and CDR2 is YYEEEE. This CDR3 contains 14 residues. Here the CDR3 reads CASSYGEDNTEAFF. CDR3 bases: TGTGCCAGCAGCTACGGGGAAGACAACACTGAAGCTTTCTTT.

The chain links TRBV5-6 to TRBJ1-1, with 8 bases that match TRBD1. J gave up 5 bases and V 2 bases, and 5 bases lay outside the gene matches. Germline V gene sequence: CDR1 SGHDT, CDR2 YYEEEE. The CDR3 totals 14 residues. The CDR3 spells CASSFGQGRTEAFF. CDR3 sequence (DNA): TGTGCCAGCAGCTTCGGACAGGGAAGAACTGAAGCTTTCTTT.

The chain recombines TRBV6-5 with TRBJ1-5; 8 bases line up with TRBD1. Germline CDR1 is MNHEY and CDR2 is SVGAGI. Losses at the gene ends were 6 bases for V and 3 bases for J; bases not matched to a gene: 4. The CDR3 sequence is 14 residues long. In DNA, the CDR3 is TGTGCCAGCAGCCGGGGACAGGACAATCAGCCCCAGCATTTT. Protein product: CASSRGQDNQPQHF.

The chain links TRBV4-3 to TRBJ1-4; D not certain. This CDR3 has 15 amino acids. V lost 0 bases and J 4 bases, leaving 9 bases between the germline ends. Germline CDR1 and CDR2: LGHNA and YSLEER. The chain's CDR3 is CASSQDGRSNEKLFF. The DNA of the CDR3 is TGCGCCAGCAGCCAAGATGGGAGGAGTAATGAAAAACTGTTTTTT.

This chain's CDR3 is CASSVPGQGGNEQFF. The CDR3 DNA is TGTGCCAGCAGCGTCCCGGGACAGGGGGGCAATGAGCAGTTCTTC. This chain links TRBV9 with TRBJ2-1, with 11 positions matching TRBD1. The junction had 4 bases not matched to a gene; V was cut back by 2 bases and J by 6 bases. CDR1 is SGDLS and CDR2 is YYNGEE in the germline V gene. The CDR3 spans 15 residues.

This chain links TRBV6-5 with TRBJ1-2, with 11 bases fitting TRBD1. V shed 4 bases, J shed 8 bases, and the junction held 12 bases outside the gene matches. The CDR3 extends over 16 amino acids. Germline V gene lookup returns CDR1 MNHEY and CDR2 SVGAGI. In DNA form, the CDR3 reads TGTGCCAGCAGTTCCGGACAGGGGGCCTTGTTAAGGGGCTACACCTTC. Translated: CASSSGQGALLRGYTF.

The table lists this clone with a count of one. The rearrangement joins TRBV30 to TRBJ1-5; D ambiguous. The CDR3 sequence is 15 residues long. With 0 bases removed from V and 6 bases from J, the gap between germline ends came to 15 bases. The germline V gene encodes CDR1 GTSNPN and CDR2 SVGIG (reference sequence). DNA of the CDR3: TGTGCCTGGAGTGTACCGTCAGGAGGGAGTCAGCCCCAGCATTTT. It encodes CAWSVPSGGSQPQHF.

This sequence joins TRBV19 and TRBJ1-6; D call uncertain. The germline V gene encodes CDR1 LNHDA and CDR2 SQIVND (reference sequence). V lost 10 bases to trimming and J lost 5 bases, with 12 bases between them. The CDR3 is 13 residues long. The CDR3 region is CATTIHHNSPLHF. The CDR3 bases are TGTGCCACCACGATACACCATAATTCACCCCTCCACTTT.

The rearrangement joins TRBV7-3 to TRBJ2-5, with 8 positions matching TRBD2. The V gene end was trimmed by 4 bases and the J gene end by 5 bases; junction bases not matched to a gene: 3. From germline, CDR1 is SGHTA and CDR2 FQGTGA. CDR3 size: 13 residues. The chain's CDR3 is CASSSSGGETQYF. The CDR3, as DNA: TGTGCCAGCAGCTCCTCGGGGGGGGAGACCCAGTACTTC. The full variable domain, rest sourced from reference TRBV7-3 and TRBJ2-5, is GAGVSQTPSNKVTEKGKYVELRCDPISGHTALYWYRQSLGQGPEFLIYFQGTGAADDSGLPNDRFFAVRPEGSVSTLKIQRTERGDSAVYLCASSSSGGETQYFGPGTRLLVL.

The CDR3 DNA follows: TGTGCCAGTAGTTCCTACAGGGGAACGTACACTGAAGCTTTCTTT. The encoded protein is CASSSYRGTYTEAFF. The J gene is TRBJ1-1, the V gene TRBV19, with 7 bases lining up with TRBD1. Germline V gives CDR1 LNHDA, CDR2 SQIVND (reference sequence). V was pared by 5 bases and J by 3 bases, with 9 bases of the junction left unmatched. The CDR3 contains 15 residues.

The CDR3 DNA follows: TGTGCCAGCAGCCCCGTCATCGCGGGGATGTCCTACAATGAGCAGTTCTTC. Its protein is CASSPVIAGMSYNEQFF. The J gene is TRBJ2-1, the V gene TRBV9; tentatively, D is TRBD2 (6 bases). The V end was cut by 4 bases, the J end by 1 base, with 18 bases between. The CDR3 covers 17 residues. Germline lookup yields CDR1 SGDLS and CDR2 YYNGEE. Using reference TRBV9 and TRBJ2-1 for the parts outside the CDR3, the full variable domain is DSGVTQTPKHLITATGQRVTLRCSPRSGDLSVYWYQQSLDQGLQFLIQYYNGEERAKGNILERFSAQQFPDLHSELNLSSLELGDSALYFCASSPVIAGMSYNEQFFGPGTRLTVL.

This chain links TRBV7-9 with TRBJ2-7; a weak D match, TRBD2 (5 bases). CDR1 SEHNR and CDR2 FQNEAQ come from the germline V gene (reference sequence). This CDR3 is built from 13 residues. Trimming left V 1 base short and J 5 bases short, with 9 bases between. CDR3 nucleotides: TGTGCCAGCAGCTTAGAATCCGGGAACGAGCAGTACTTC. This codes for CASSLESGNEQYF.